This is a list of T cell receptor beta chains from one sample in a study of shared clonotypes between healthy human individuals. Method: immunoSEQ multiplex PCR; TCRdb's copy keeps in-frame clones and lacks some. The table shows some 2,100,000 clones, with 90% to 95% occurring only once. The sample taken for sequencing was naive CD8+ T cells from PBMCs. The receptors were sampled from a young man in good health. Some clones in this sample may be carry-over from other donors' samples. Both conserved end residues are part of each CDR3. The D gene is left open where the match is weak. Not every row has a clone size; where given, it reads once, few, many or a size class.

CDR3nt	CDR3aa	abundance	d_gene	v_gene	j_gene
TGTGCCAGCAGCCCCGCCGGAAAGGGTGCCACCGGGGAGCTGTTTTTT	CASSPAGKGATGELFF	.	.	TRBV9	TRBJ2-2
TGTGCCAGCAGTTCCAGGGACCAGGACGAGCAGTACTTC	CASSSRDQDEQYF	.	.	TRBV6-5	TRBJ2-7
TGTGCCAGCAGTTTAACGCCCATGAACACTGAAGCTTTCTTT	CASSLTPMNTEAFF	.	.	TRBV28	TRBJ1-1
TGTGCCAGCAGTTCCCTCCCGACAGGTTGGGCCTATGGCTACACCTTC	CASSSLPTGWAYGYTF	.	.	TRBV27	TRBJ1-2
TGCGCCAGCAGCCAAGATATCAGCACCCCGAGCTCCTACAATGAGCAGTTCTTC	CASSQDISTPSSYNEQFF	.	.	TRBV4-3	TRBJ2-1
TGTGCCAGCAGCGTAGCGGGGGCGAACACCGGGGAGCTGTTTTTT	CASSVAGANTGELFF	.	.	TRBV9	TRBJ2-2
TGTGCCAGCAGTGGTGGAGGGTCAGTTAACTATGGCTACACCTTC	CASSGGGSVNYGYTF	.	.	TRBV2	TRBJ1-2
TGCGCCAGCAGTTACGAGGGGGCGTCCTACAATGAGCAGTTCTTC	CASSYEGASYNEQFF	.	TRBD1	TRBV10-2	TRBJ2-1
TGTGCCAGCAGCTTGGCCAGGACGAACACTGAAGCTTTCTTT	CASSLARTNTEAFF	few	.	TRBV5-5	TRBJ1-1
TGTGCCAGCAGTCCGATTCGGGACTCCTCCTACAATGAGCAGTTCTTC	CASSPIRDSSYNEQFF	.	.	TRBV27	TRBJ2-1
TGTGCCATCAGTCGACTAGCGGATAACACCGGGGAGCTGTTTTTT	CAISRLADNTGELFF	.	TRBD2	TRBV10-3	TRBJ2-2
TGTGCCAGCAGTCCCTTTGGACAGGGAGCAACCGTTCTAGAGACCCAGTACTTC	CASSPFGQGATVLETQYF	once	TRBD1	TRBV27	TRBJ2-5
TGTGCCAGTAGTATCGGGCTAGCGGGAACGAATGAGCAGTTCTTC	CASSIGLAGTNEQFF	.	TRBD2	TRBV19	TRBJ2-1
TGTGCCAGCAGTCCGGACGGGCCCCCCCGGCGGTTGGGCTACACCTTC	CASSPDGPPRRLGYTF	.	.	TRBV27	TRBJ1-2
TGTGCCAGCAGCTTAGTCCAGCGGGAGTTAACAGATACGCAGTATTTT	CASSLVQRELTDTQYF	.	TRBD2	TRBV11-2	TRBJ2-3
TGTGCCAGCAGTCCCCCCAGGTCGGCGTTCGAGACCCAGTACTTC	CASSPPRSAFETQYF	.	.	TRBV6-1	TRBJ2-5
TGCAGCGGGGGACAGGTTGGAGGGTACGAGCAGTACTTC	CSGGQVGGYEQYF	.	TRBD1	TRBV29-1	TRBJ2-7
TGTGCCAGTAGCCAACTAGCGGCGGTATACGAGCAGTACTTC	CASSQLAAVYEQYF	.	TRBD2	TRBV19	TRBJ2-7
TGTGCCAGCAGTTACTCCGGGACAACCGAAGCTTTCTTT	CASSYSGTTEAFF	.	.	TRBV6-5	TRBJ1-1
TGTGCCAGCAGTTATAGCGGCTTGAGCTCCTACGAGCAGTACTTC	CASSYSGLSSYEQYF	.	.	TRBV27	TRBJ2-7
TGTGCCAGCAGCTTAGTTGGCGGGATTTGGGAGACCCAGTACTTC	CASSLVGGIWETQYF	.	.	TRBV11-2	TRBJ2-5
TGTGCCAGCAGTGAAGCGCTTGAGGAGAGCTCCTACAATGAGCAGTTCTTC	CASSEALEESSYNEQFF	.	.	TRBV2	TRBJ2-1
TGCAGCGTCCCGACGGGGGGCAGGGGCGAGGATCAGCCCCAGCATTTT	CSVPTGGRGEDQPQHF	.	.	TRBV29-1	TRBJ1-5
TGCGCCAGCAGAGAAGAGGGGTACAATGAGCAGTTCTTC	CASREEGYNEQFF	.	.	TRBV10-2	TRBJ2-1
TGTGCCAGCACTCCCTTGGGGGGCAACCCGAACACTGAAGCTTTCTTT	CASTPLGGNPNTEAFF	.	.	TRBV2	TRBJ1-1
TGTGCCAGCAGCTCCGCCCGCGACGGGAGGGCCAGAGATGAGCAGTTCTTC	CASSSARDGRARDEQFF	.	TRBD2	TRBV11-2	TRBJ2-1
TGTGCCAGCAGCTTAGCCCATGGGCGGGAGCGAGAAGCTTTCTTT	CASSLAHGREREAFF	.	.	TRBV7-3	TRBJ1-1